A single sample is the source of the 18 T cell receptor beta chains below, sequenced in a study of spatial heterogeneity in lung cancer. TCRdb reprocessed the 5' RACE reads with MiXCR, giving one entry per CDR3 protein. Counted here are approximately 16,000 distinct CDR3 sequences, 6.3% occurring once; the ten biggest clones make up roughly 24%. Time point here: blood at routine non-recurrence follow-up after resection. The sample in question was PBMCs, obtained at follow-up. These receptors came from a male donor with early-stage non-small cell lung cancer.

This clonotype was seen repeatedly, ten times or more. The V gene is TRBV20-1, the J gene TRBJ1-5; D not resolved. The CDR3 has 13 amino acids. The germline gives CDR1 DFQATT, CDR2 SNEGSKA (reference sequence). Trimming took off 3 bases at V and 1 base at J, with 7 bases between the two ends. DNA of the CDR3: TGCAGTGCTAGTAGCAGAAGCAATCAGCCCCAGCATTTT. Translating it yields CSASSRSNQPQHF.

This clonotype was recorded many times. The V and J genes are TRBV12-3 or TRBV12-4 and TRBJ1-1, with D tentatively TRBD1 (6 bases). The CDR3 sequence is 16 residues long. Between the trimmed V and J ends, which lost 5 bases and 3 bases, there was a span of 19 bases. CDR3 protein: CASSLQGRPGDTEAFF. The CDR3 DNA reads TGTGCCAGCAGTCTACAGGGACGGCCCGGTGACACTGAAGCTTTCTTT.

This clonotype appeared many times. The rearrangement joins TRBV6-2 or TRBV6-3 to TRBJ2-7, with 8 bases aligning to TRBD1. V trimming: 8 bases; J trimming: 2 bases; junction bases outside the gene matches: 8. Germline CDR1 is MNHEY and CDR2 is SVGEGT. CDR3 size: 14 residues. The CDR3 DNA sequence: TGTGCCAGCCTCCGAGACAGGGGCCCCTACGAGCAGTACTTC. It is translated as CASLRDRGPYEQYF.

This clonotype was picked up many times. This chain connects TRBV7-9 to TRBJ2-1; no firm D call. The germline CDR1 and CDR2 sequences are SEHNR and FQNEAQ (reference sequence). The CDR3 is made up of 13 amino acids. V was pared by 3 bases and J by 9 bases, with 12 bases between. CDR3 sequence (DNA): TGTGCCAGCAGCTTCTCTACATGGATTGAGCAGTTCTTC. Its translation: CASSFSTWIEQFF. Based on the CDR3 plus reference TRBV7-9 and TRBJ2-1, the full variable domain is DTGVSQNPRHKITKRGQNVTFRCDPISEHNRLYWYRQTLGQGPEFLTYFQNEAQLEKSRLLSDRFSAERPKGSFSTLEIQRTEQGDSAMYLCASSFSTWIEQFFGPGTRLTVL.

In this sample, this clonotype turned up many times. The chain couples TRBV19 to TRBJ1-5; D is unresolved. There are 16 residues in the CDR3. Trimming pared 3 bases from V and 1 base from J, leaving 13 bases between. Germline V lookup: CDR1 LNHDA, CDR2 SQIVND (reference sequence). CDR3 sequence: CASSIRSGGSNQPQHF. In DNA form, the CDR3 reads TGTGCCAGTAGTATTCGATCGGGTGGGAGCAATCAGCCCCAGCATTTT.

This clonotype counts as medium-sized. V is TRBV7-2 and J is TRBJ2-3; tentatively, D is TRBD2 (7 bases). The V end was cut by 7 bases, the J end by 6 bases, with 14 bases between. This CDR3 spans 13 amino acids. CDR1 is SGHTA, CDR2 FQGNSA, per germline. This CDR3 is CASKTAGADTQYF. The CDR3 nucleotides are TGTGCCAGCAAAACGGCGGGGGCGGATACGCAGTATTTT.

This clonotype turned up a few times. V and J are TRBV6-6 and TRBJ1-2; no clear D. There are 14 residues in the CDR3. Trimming pared 6 bases from V and 4 bases from J, leaving 15 bases between. Germline V gene lookup returns CDR1 MNHNY and CDR2 SVGAGI (reference sequence). The CDR3 is CASSLDGPSYGYTF. The CDR3 DNA is TGTGCCAGCAGCCTGGACGGGCCCTCCTATGGCTACACCTTC.

Judged by abundance, this clonotype is medium-sized. V and J are TRBV20-1 and TRBJ2-7; D not resolved. The CDR3 has 11 residues. The germline V gene encodes CDR1 DFQATT and CDR2 SNEGSKA (reference sequence). The V end lost 6 bases, the J end lost 5 bases, and 11 bases lay between the germline ends. The CDR3 loop reads CSAGGPDEQYF. CDR3 bases: TGCAGTGCCGGCGGACCCGACGAGCAGTACTTC.

This clonotype was recorded at least ten times. The chain carries TRBV20-1 and TRBJ1-2; D call uncertain. Germline CDR1 is DFQATT and CDR2 is SNEGSKA (reference sequence). CDR3 length: 12 residues. V gave up 1 base and J gave up 4 bases, with 7 bases separating them. CDR3 amino acids: CSARGRGYGYTF. CDR3 nucleotide sequence: TGCAGTGCTAGAGGCCGAGGCTATGGCTACACCTTC.

This clonotype was detected ten times or more. The CDR3 sequence is CASSAPREAGELFF. DNA of the CDR3: TGTGCCAGCAGTGCCCCCAGGGAGGCCGGGGAGCTGTTTTTT. The rearrangement joins TRBV6-2 or TRBV6-3 to TRBJ2-2, with D possibly being TRBD2 (6 bases). The CDR3 sequence is 14 residues long. V was pared by 5 bases and J by 6 bases, with 13 bases between. Germline assignment: CDR1 MNHEY and CDR2 SVGEGT.

In its sample, this clonotype was seen many times. This chain links TRBV18 with TRBJ2-1, with TRBD2 matching 12 bases. CDR3 size: 19 residues. The germline CDR1 and CDR2 sequences are KGHSH and LQKENI. J was trimmed by 5 bases and V by 1 base; bases with no gene match: 12. CDR3 protein: CASSPRYPPSGRAHNEQFF. CDR3 DNA: TGTGCCAGCTCACCACGTTATCCCCCTAGCGGGAGGGCCCACAATGAGCAGTTCTTC.

Many counts were recorded for this clonotype. The chain couples TRBV7-2 to TRBJ2-1, with D unresolved. Germline V gives CDR1 SGHTA, CDR2 FQGNSA. This CDR3 is built from 12 residues. Trimming left V 3 bases short and J 12 bases short, with 12 bases between. The CDR3 sequence: CASSFVKGSQFF. The CDR3 nucleotides are TGTGCCAGCAGCTTTGTTAAGGGTTCGCAGTTCTTC.

This clonotype has at least ten counts. The chain is built from TRBV6-2 or TRBV6-3 and TRBJ1-5; TRBD1 matches at 9 bases. Germline V lookup: CDR1 MNHEY, CDR2 SVGEGT. There are 18 residues in the CDR3. Germline trimming cut 4 bases from V and 2 bases from J; bases unmatched to any gene: 12. The CDR3 nucleotides read TGTGCCAGCAGTTTTTACTGGGGACAGGGCAAGGGCAATCAGCCCCAGCATTTT. Translating it yields CASSFYWGQGKGNQPQHF.

V and J are TRBV4-3 and TRBJ2-5, with D unclear. Trimming left V 2 bases short and J 5 bases short, with 9 bases between. Germline V gene lookup returns CDR1 LGHNA and CDR2 YSLEER. The CDR3 covers 13 residues. CDR3 amino acids: CASSQQEWETQYF. As DNA, the CDR3 is TGCGCCAGCAGCCAACAGGAATGGGAGACCCAGTACTTC.

Ten or more counts support this clonotype. The chain recombines TRBV28 with TRBJ1-4; D possibly corresponds to TRBD1 (5 bases). Germline V gives CDR1 MDHEN, CDR2 SYDVKM. The CDR3 has 14 residues. The V gene lost 3 bases and the J gene lost 3 bases, with 8 bases spanning the gap. The CDR3 sequence is CASSLGGANEKLFF. The DNA for the CDR3 is TGTGCCAGCAGTTTGGGGGGAGCTAATGAAAAACTGTTTTTT. The full variable domain, its missing parts supplied by reference TRBV28 and TRBJ1-4, is DVKVTQSSRYLVKRTGEKVFLECVQDMDHENMFWYRQDPGLGLRLIYFSYDVKMKEKGDIPEGYSVSREKKERFSLILESASTNQTSMYLCASSLGGANEKLFFGSGTQLSVL.

Many counts were recorded for this clonotype. The J gene is TRBJ2-3, the V gene TRBV6-1; 16 nucleotides align to TRBD2. This CDR3 comprises 15 residues. The germline V gene encodes CDR1 MNHNS and CDR2 SASEGT. Unmatched junction bases numbered 3, after V lost 8 bases and J lost 4 bases. In DNA, the CDR3 is TGTGCCAGCTCCGGGACTAGCGGGAGGGCAGATACGCAGTATTTT. Protein sequence: CASSGTSGRADTQYF.

This clonotype appeared many times. This sequence joins TRBV2 and TRBJ2-1; possible D gene TRBD2, 6 bases. This CDR3 has 14 residues. With 9 bases removed from V and 2 bases from J, the gap between germline ends came to 14 bases. From germline, CDR1 is SNHLY and CDR2 FYNNEI. This CDR3 is CASPKRAAYNEQFF. CDR3 nucleotides: TGTGCCAGTCCGAAGCGGGCAGCCTACAATGAGCAGTTCTTC.

There are many counts of this clonotype. This chain joins TRBV24-1 and TRBJ2-3; the match to TRBD2 covers 16 bases. CDR1 and CDR2 from the germline V gene are KGHDR and SFDVKD. V shed 7 bases, J shed 6 bases, and the junction held 12 bases outside the gene matches. This CDR3 contains 18 residues. The CDR3 loop is CATSGTSGRAVASDTQYF. In DNA form, the CDR3 reads TGTGCCACCAGCGGGACTAGCGGGAGGGCCGTGGCGTCCGATACGCAGTATTTT.